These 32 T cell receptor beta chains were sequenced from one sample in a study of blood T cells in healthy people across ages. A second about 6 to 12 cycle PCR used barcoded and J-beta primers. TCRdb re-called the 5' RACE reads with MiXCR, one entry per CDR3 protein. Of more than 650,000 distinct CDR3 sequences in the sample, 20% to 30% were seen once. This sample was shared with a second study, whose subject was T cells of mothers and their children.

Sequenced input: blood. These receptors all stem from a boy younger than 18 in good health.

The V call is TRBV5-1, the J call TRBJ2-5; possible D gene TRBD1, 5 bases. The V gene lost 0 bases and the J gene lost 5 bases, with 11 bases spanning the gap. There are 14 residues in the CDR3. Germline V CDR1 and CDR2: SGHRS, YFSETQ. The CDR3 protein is CASSLGQLDETQYF. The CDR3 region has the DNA TGCGCCAGCAGCTTGGGACAGCTTGACGAGACCCAGTACTTC.

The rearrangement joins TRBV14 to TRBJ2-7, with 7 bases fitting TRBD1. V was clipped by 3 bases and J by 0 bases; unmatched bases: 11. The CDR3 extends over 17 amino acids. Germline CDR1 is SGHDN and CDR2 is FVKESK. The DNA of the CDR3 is TGTGCCAGCAGCCATGGGGGAAACAGGGGCTACTCCTACGAGCAGTACTTC. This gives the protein CASSHGGNRGYSYEQYF. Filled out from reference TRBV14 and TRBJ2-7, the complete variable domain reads EAGVTQFPSHSVIEKGQTVTLRCDPISGHDNLYWYRRVMGKEIKFLLHFVKESKQDESGMPNNRFLAERTGGTYSTLKVQPAELEDSGVYFCASSHGGNRGYSYEQYFGPGTRLTVT.

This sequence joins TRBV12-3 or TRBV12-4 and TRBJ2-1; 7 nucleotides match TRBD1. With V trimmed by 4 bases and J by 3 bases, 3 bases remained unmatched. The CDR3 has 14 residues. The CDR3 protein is CASSWDSLYNEQFF. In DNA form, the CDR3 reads TGTGCCAGCAGTTGGGACAGCCTCTACAATGAGCAGTTCTTC.

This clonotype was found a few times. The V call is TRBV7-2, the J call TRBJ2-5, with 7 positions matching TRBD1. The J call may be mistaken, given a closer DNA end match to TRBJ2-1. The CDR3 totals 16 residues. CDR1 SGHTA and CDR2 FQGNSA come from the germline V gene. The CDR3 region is CASSQADRVIRNEQFF. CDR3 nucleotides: TGTGCCAGCAGCCAAGCCGACAGGGTTATCCGCAATGAGCAGTTCTTC.

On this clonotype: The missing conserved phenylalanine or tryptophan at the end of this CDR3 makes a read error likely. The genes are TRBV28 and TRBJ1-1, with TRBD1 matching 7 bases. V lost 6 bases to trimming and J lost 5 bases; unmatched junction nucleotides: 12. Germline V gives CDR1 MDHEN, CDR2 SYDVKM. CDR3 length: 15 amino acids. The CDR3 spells CASSPGTASGTEAFS. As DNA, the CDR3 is TGTGCCAGCAGCCCAGGGACAGCCTCGGGGACTGAAGCTTTCTCT.

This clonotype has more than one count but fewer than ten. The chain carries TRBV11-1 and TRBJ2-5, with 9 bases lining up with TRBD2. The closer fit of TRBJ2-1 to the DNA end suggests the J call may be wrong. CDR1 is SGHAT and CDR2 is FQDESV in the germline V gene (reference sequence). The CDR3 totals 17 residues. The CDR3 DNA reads TGTGCCAGCAGCTTAGACCTACTAGCGGGCATGAGCAATGAGCAGTTCTTC. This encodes CASSLDLLAGMSNEQFF.

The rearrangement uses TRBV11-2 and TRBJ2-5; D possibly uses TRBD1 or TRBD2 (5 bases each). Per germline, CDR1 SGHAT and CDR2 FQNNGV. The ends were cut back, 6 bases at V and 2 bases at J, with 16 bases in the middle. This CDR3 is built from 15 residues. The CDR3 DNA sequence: TGTGCCAGCAGTTTAAGGGACGGAGAACAAGAGACCCAGTACTTC. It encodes CASSLRDGEQETQYF.

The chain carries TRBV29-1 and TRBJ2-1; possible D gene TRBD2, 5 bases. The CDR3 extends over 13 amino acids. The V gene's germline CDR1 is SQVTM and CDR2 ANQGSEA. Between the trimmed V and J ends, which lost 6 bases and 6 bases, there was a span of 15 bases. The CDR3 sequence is CSVKTTPLNEQFF. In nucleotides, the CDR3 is TGCAGCGTAAAGACTACCCCTCTCAATGAGCAGTTCTTC.

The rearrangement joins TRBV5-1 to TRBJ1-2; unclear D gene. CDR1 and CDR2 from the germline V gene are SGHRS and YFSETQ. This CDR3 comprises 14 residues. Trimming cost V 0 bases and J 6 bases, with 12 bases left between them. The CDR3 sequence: CASSLGATENGYTF. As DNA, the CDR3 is TGCGCCAGCAGCTTGGGAGCGACGGAGAATGGCTACACCTTC.

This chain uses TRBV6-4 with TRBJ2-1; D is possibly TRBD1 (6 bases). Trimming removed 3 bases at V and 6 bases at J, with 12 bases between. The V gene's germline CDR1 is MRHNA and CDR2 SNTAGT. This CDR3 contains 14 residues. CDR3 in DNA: TGTGCCAGCAGTGAAGGGGGTGAAGGCAATGAGCAGTTCTTC. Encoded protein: CASSEGGEGNEQFF.

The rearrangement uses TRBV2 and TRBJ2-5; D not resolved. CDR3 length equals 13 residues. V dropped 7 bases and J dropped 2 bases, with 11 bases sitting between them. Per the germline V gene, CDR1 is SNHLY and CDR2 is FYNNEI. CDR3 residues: CASKSPMQETQYF. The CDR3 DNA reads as TGTGCCAGCAAATCCCCCATGCAAGAGACCCAGTACTTC.

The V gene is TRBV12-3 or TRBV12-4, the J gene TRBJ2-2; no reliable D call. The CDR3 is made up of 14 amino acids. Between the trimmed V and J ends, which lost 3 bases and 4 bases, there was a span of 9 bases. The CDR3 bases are TGTGCCAGCAGTTTTACAGTCCGCACCGGGGAGCTGTTTTTT. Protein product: CASSFTVRTGELFF.

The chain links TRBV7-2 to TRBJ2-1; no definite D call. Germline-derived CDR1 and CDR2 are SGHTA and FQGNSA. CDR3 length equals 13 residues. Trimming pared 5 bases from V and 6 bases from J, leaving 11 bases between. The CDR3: CASSVTPRNEQFF. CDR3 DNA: TGTGCCAGCAGCGTCACTCCACGCAATGAGCAGTTCTTC.

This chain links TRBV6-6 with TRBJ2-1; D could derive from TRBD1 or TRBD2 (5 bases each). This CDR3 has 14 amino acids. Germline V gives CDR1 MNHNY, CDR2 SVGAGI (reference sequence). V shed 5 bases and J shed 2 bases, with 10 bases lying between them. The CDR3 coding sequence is TGTGCCAGCAGTCTGGGGGTTGCCTACAATGAGCAGTTCTTC. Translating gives CASSLGVAYNEQFF.

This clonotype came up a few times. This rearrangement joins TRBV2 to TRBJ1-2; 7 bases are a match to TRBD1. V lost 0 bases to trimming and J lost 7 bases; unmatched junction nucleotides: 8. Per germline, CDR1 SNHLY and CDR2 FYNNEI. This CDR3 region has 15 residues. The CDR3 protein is CASSEARTGVLGYTF. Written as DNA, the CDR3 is TGTGCCAGCAGTGAAGCTCGAACAGGGGTCCTTGGCTACACCTTC.

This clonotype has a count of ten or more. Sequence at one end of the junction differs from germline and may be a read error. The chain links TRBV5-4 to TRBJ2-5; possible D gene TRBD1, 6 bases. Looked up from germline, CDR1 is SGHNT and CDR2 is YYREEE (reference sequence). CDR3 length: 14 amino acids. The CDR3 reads CASSLGTSQETQYF. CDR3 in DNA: TGCGCCAGCAGCTTGGGGACATCCCAAGAGACCCAGTACTTC.

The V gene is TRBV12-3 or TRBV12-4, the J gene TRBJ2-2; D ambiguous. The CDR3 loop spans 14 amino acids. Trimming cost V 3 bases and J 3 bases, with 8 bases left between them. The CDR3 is CASSFPGYTGELFF. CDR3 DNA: TGTGCCAGCAGTTTTCCCGGATACACCGGGGAGCTGTTTTTT.

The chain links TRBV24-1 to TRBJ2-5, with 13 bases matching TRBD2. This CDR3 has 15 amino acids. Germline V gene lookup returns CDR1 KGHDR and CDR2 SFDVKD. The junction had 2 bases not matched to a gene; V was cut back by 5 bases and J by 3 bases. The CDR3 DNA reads TGTGCCACCAGTGTAGGGACTAGCGGGAAAGAGACCCAGTACTTC. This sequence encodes CATSVGTSGKETQYF.

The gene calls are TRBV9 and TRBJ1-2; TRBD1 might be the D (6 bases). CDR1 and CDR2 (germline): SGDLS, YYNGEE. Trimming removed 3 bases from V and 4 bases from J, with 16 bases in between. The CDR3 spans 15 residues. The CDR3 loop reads CASSAEPGGVYGYTF. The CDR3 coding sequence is TGTGCCAGCAGCGCCGAGCCCGGGGGCGTCTATGGCTACACCTTC.

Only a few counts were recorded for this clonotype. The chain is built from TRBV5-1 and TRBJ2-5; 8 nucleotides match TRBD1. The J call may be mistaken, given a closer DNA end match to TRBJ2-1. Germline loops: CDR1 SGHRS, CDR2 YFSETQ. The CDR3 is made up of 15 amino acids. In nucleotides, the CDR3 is TGCGCCAGCAGCTTGGCCCTAGACAGGGGAGATGAGCAGTTCTTC. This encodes CASSLALDRGDEQFF.

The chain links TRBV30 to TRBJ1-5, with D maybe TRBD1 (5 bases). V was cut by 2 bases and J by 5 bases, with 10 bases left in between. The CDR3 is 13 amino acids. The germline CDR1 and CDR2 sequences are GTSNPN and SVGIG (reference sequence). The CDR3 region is CAWSRGGDQPQHF. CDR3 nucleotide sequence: TGTGCCTGGAGTAGGGGTGGCGATCAGCCCCAGCATTTT. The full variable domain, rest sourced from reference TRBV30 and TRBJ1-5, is SQTIHQWPATLVQPVGSPLSLECTVEGTSNPNLYWYRQAAGRGLQLLFYSVGIGQISSEVPQNLSASRPQDRQFILSSKKLLLSDSGFYLCAWSRGGDQPQHFGDGTRLSIL.

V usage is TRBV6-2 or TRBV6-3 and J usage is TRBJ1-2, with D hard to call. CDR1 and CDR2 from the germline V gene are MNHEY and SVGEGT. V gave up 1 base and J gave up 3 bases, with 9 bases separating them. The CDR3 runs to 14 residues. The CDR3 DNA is TGTGCCAGCAGTTACTTTGGGCCGGACTATGGCTACACCTTC. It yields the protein CASSYFGPDYGYTF.

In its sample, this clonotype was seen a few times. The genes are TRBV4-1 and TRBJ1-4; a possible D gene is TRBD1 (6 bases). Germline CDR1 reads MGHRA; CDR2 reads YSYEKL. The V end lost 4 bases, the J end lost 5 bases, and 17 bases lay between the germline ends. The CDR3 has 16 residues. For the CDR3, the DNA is TGCGCCAGCAGCCCCTTTTCGGAGACAGGCAATGAAAAACTGTTTTTT. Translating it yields CASSPFSETGNEKLFF.

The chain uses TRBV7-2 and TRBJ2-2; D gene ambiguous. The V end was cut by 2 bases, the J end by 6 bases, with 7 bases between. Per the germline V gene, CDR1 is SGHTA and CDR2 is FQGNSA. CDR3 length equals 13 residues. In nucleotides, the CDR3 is TGTGCCAGCAGCTTAAGTACGGCCGGGGAGCTGTTTTTT. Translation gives CASSLSTAGELFF.

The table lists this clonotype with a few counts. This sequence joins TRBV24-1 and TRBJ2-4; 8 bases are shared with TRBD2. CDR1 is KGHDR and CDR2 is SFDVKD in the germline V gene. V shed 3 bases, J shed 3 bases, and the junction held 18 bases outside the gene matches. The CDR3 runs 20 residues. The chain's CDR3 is CATSDRGPAGEKMVKNIQYF. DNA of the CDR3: TGTGCCACCAGTGATCGCGGACCAGCGGGGGAGAAGATGGTCAAAAACATTCAGTACTTC.

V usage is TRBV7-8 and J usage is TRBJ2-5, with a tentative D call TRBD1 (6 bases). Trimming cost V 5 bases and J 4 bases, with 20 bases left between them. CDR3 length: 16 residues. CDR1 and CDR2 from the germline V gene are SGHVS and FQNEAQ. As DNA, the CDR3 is TGTGCCAGCAGCGGGAACAGGGAGCGTCATGGAGAGACCCAGTACTTC. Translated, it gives CASSGNRERHGETQYF.

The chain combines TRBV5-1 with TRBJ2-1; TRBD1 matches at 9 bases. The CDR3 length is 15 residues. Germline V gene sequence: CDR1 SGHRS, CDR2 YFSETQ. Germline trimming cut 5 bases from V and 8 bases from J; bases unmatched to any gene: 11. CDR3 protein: CASRARDRAVHEQFF. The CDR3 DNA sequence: TGCGCCAGCAGGGCCCGGGACAGGGCGGTCCATGAGCAGTTCTTC.

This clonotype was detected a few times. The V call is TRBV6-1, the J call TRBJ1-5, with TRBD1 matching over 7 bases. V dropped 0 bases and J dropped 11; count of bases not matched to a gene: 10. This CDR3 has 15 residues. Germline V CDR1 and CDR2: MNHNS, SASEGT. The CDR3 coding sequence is TGTGCCAGCAGTGAAGCCAACAGGGGAAGACAGGCCCAGCATTTT. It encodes CASSEANRGRQAQHF.

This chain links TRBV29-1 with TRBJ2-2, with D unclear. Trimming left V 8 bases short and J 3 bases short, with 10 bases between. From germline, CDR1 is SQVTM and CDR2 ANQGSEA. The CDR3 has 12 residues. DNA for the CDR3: TGCAGCAGTACCTGGGACACCGGGGAGCTGTTTTTT. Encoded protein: CSSTWDTGELFF.

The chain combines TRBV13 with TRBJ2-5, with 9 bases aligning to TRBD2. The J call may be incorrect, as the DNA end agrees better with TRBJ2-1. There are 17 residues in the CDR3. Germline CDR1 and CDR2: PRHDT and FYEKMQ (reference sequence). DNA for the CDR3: TGTGCCAGCAGCCCCCTCCTGGGCGGGGGGGCCCGAGGTGAGCAGTTCTTC. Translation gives CASSPLLGGGARGEQFF.

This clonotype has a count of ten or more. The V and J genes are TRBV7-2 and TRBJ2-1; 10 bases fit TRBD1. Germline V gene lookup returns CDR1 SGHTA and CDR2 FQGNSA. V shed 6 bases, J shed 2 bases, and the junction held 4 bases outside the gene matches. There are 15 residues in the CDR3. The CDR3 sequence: CASSSGTGAYNEQFF. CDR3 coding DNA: TGTGCCAGCAGTTCCGGGACAGGGGCCTACAATGAGCAGTTCTTC.

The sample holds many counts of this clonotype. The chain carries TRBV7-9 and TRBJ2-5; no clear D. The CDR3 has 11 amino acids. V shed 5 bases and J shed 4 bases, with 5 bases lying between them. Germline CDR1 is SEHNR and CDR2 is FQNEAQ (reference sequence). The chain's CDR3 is CASSGSETQYF. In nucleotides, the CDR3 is TGTGCCAGCAGCGGCTCAGAGACCCAGTACTTC.